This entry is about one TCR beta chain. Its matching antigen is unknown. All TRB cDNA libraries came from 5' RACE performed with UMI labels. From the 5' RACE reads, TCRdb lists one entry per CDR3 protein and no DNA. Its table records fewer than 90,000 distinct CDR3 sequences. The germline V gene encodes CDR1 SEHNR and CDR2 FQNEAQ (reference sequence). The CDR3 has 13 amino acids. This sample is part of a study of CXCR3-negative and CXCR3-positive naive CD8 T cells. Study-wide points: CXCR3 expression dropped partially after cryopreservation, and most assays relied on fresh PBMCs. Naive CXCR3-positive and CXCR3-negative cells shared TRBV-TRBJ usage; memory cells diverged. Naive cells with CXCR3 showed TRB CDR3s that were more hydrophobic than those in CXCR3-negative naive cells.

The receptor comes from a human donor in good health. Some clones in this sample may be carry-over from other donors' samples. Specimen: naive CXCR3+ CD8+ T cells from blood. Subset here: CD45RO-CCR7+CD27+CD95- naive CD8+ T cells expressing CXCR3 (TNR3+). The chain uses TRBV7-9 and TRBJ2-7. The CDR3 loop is CASSQAGPYEQYF. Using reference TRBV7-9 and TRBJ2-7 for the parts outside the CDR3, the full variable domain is DTGVSQNPRHKITKRGQNVTFRCDPISEHNRLYWYRQTLGQGPEFLTYFQNEAQLEKSRLLSDRFSAERPKGSFSTLEIQRTEQGDSAMYLCASSQAGPYEQYFGPGTRLTVT.